This T cell receptor beta chain was identified in a study of T cells in Graves' hyperthyroidism and ophthalmopathy (dated by TCRdb to between 2018 and 2021). For the wider study: Peripheral blood was sampled at the time of initial diagnosis, prior to any treatment. The paper reports TCR Vbeta CDR3 sequencing of 140 or so peripheral blood samples: under 45 ophthalmopathy, 75 to 80 hyperthyroidism and some 17 progressor patients. After sampling, hyperthyroidism patients received methimazole starting at 30 mg daily, and ophthalmopathy patients received high-dose intravenous methylprednisolone. Whether ophthalmopathy could be predicted prospectively was tested in an independent validation cohort made up of under 20 hyperthyroidism patients plus 17 patients who later progressed to ophthalmopathy. TCR V-J signatures able to tell the groups apart were searched for in a discovery cohort of 100 patients, of whom over 40 had Graves' ophthalmopathy and about 60 had stable Graves' hyperthyroidism. Thyroid tissue and blood T-cell repertoires from over 5 Graves' hyperthyroidism patients were also compared in the study. For training and testing, the 80 to 100 patients in the discovery cohort were randomly divided in a 7:3 ratio. Results and caveats for the whole study, not just this receptor: Sample size was not statistically predetermined, and blinding of investigators to group allocation was not performed. Ophthalmopathy was separated from stable hyperthyroidism by a 13 V-J signature model, with approximately 85% sensitivity and about 84% specificity obtained in cross-validation and 80%/75% obtained in testing. Most expanded thyroid clonotypes (frequency above 0.001) were also found in blood, which suggests that blood repertoires may mirror thyroid immune responses. In validation, the model predicted progression to ophthalmopathy with over 65% sensitivity and less than 80% specificity, a median of approximately 6.5 months before onset.

The table lists this clonotype with a few counts. Its specific antigen is unknown. Base qualities are missing; no much larger clone stands one base away. The TCR beta CDR3 regions were amplified from the RNA transcripts. For the first round of RT-PCR on the TCR CDR3, the HTBI primer set was used together with the Qiagen OneStep RT-PCR kit. Libraries were constructed in a second round of multiplex PCR, after which size selection and purification were performed. Paired-end sequencing of the libraries was performed with 100 bp reads on an Illumina HiSeq2000. Per the original workflow: SOAPnuke was used to process the raw data, throwing out any read that contained adapters or uncalled bases, had a mean Phred below 15, or lacked an exact constant-primer or identifier match. High-quality paired reads were merged with COPE v1.2.5, and unique nucleotide sequences were defined as clonotypes. MiTCR v1.1 was used to align the clonotypes against IMGT TRBV, TRBD and TRBJ reference segments. The analysis included only V-J combinations with a frequency above 0.0001, which together covered 99% to 99.2% of the repertoires. The TCS score was defined as F50 (clonal expansion) divided by E x V (chaos), with BLOSUM62-based TCRdist calculated between CDR3 peptides within each V-J. Welch's t-statistics and random forest reduced roughly 530 V-J features to fewer than 15, which were used in a naive Bayes classifier (R e1071). TCRdb itself trimmed the public reads at Q25 with fastp, ran MiXCR and retained productive beta chains. Records with the same CDR3 protein are collapsed into one entry carrying the most frequent genes and DNA. None of the V and J calls come from the authors' own analysis; TCRdb made them. For this sample there are 350,000 to 400,000 distinct CDR3 sequences; 15% appear just once. About 33% of the sample goes to the ten largest clones.

CDR1 and CDR2 are read off the germline V gene as MNHNS and SASEGT. Trimming takes 8 bases off V and 7 bases off J; junction bases not matched to a gene: 7. The CDR3 runs 13 amino acids, cysteine and phenylalanine included. Only the CDR3 region is kept as DNA, spanning 39 bases read in frame from base 1. A patient counted as having stable Graves' hyperthyroidism if no progression to ophthalmopathy occurred over 18 months of follow-up. Hyperthyroidism patients were aged 18 to 65 years and newly diagnosed, with disease duration of less than 2 months. Exclusion was applied to patients with uncontrolled infections, other autoimmune diseases, pregnancy or lactation. Clinical symptoms, serum thyroxine and TRAb, thyroid ultrasound, and orbital computed tomography formed the basis for the diagnoses. PBMCs were separated from under 11 ml of fresh peripheral blood using Ficoll-Paque density gradient centrifugation. Total RNA was extracted using Trizol reagent, and RNA quality was assessed on an Agilent 2100 Bioanalyzer.

The V and J segments used are TRBV6-1 and TRBJ2-4; TRBD2 matches 8 bases in the middle. This receptor was obtained from a woman aged 25 to 45 with Graves' hyperthyroidism. The specimen sequenced was blood. The CDR3 protein is CASVAGLGNIQYF. The sequence in DNA is TGTGCCAGCGTAGCGGGACTAGGGAACATTCAGTACTTC.